Included here is one TCR beta chain sequence, with context. Its antigen is not known. The naive CD8 subset, CD45RO-negative cells positively selected for CCR7, excluded terminally differentiated effector memory CD45RA+ cells. This sample is drawn from a study of shared clonotypes between healthy human individuals. Turning to the study itself: Participating donors consisted of a couple of women and a few men aged 18 to 49. Each donor had three CD4 naive, three CD4 memory, two CD8 naive and one CD8 memory plate.

V was cut by 0 bases and J by 2 bases, with 11 bases left in between. In germline, CDR1 is PRHDT, CDR2 FYEKMQ (reference sequence). The CDR3 runs to 15 residues. Using immunoSEQ multiplex PCR, the repertoire was profiled, and TCRdb retains in-frame clones only, with some absent. The profile shows about 2.1 million clones, 93% of them singletons. Study-level results: Across a handful of donors, naive CD4 shared around 5.1%, naive CD8 more than 3%, memory CD4 about 2.5%, memory CD8 over 0.3%. Few donors restricted represented genetic and exposure-history diversity.

The rearrangement joins TRBV13 to TRBJ2-7; maybe TRBD2 (6 bases). The source is a man between 18 and 29 years old in good health. Some clones in this sample may be carry-over from other donors' samples. Sample: naive CD8+ T cells from PBMCs. CDR3 sequence (DNA): TGTGCCAGCAGCTTAGGAGGGACTTCGGCCTACGAGCAGTACTTC. The encoded protein is CASSLGGTSAYEQYF.